The following is a T cell receptor beta chain sequence with its context. These data are taken from a study of blood T cell repertoires in COVID-19. The wider study: Sites in the United States, Italy and Spain provided acute and convalescent COVID-19 samples.

The CDR3 is 18 residues long. Germline V gene data show CDR1 as LGHDT and CDR2 as YNNKEL (reference sequence). V dropped 5 bases and J dropped 1; count of bases not matched to a gene: 7. Per the original data handling: For nucleated cells, counts were estimated from reference gene primer amplification. Produced via immunoSEQ multiplex PCR; TCRdb's table is partial and in-frame only. For V, J and clone size, that table is used; D and trimming come from the DNA. The sample includes tens of thousands of clones, 91% of them seen just once. The gene calls are TRBV3-1 (or the pseudogene TRBV3-2) and TRBJ2-2; 13 bases agree with TRBD2. Source material: peripheral blood. The TCR originated in a woman between 45 and 65 years old in a cohort sampled during active COVID-19. The CDR3 is CASSLAGLAGMNTGELFF. The CDR3 bases are TGTGCCAGCAGCTTAGCGGGACTAGCGGGGATGAACACCGGGGAGCTGTTTTTT.